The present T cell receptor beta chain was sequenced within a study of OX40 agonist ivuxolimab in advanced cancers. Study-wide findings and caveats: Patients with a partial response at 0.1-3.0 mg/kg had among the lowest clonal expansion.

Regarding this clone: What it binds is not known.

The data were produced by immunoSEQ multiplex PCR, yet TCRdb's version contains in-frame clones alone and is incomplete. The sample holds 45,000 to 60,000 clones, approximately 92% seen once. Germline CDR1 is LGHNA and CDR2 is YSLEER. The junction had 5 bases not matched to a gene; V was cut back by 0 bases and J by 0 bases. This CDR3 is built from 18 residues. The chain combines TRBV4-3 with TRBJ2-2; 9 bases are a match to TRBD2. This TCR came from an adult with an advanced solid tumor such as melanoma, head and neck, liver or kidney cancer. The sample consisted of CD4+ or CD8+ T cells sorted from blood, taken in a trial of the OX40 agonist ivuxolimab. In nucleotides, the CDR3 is TGCGCCAGCAGCCAAGAAGGGCTAGCGGGATCGAACACCGGGGAGCTGTTTTTT. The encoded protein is CASSQEGLAGSNTGELFF.